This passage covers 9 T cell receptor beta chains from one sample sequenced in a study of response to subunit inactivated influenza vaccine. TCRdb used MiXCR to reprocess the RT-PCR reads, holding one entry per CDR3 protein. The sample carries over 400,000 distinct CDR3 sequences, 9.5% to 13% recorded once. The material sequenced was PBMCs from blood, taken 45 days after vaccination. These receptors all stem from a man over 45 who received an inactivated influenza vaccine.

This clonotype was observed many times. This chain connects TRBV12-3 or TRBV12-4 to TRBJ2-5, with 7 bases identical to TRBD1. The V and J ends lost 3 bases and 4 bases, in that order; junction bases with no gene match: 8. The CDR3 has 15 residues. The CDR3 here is CASSFATGMGETQYF. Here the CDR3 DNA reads TGTGCCAGCAGTTTTGCGACAGGGATGGGAGAGACCCAGTACTTC.

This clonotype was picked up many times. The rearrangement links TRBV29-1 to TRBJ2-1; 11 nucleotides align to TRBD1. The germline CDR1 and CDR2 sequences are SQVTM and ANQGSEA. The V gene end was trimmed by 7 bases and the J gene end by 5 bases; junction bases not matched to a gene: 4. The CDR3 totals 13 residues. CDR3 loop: CSAWTGGHNEQFF. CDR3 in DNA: TGCAGCGCCTGGACAGGGGGCCACAATGAGCAGTTCTTC.

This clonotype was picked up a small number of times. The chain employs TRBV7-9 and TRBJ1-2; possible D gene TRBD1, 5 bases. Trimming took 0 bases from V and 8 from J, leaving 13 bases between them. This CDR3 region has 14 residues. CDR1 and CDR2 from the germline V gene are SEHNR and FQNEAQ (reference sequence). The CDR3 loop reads CASSLAGTGGGYTF. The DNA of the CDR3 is TGTGCCAGCAGCTTAGCGGGTACCGGGGGAGGCTACACCTTC.

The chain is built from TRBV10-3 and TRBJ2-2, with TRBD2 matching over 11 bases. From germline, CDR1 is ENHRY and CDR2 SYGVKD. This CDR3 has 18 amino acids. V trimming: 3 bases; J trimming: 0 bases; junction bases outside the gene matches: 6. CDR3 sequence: CAISERLAGGSNTGELFF. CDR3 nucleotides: TGTGCCATCAGTGAACGTCTAGCGGGGGGCTCGAACACCGGGGAGCTGTTTTTT.

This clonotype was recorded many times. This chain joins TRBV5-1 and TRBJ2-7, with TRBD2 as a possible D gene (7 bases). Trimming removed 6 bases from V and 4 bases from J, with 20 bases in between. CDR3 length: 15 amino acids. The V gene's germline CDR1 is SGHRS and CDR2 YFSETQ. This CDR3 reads CASMLGVGGLYEQYF. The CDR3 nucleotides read TGCGCCAGCATGCTGGGTGTCGGGGGGCTTTACGAGCAGTACTTC. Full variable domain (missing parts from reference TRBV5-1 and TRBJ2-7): KAGVTQTPRYLIKTRGQQVTLSCSPISGHRSVSWYQQTPGQGLQFLFEYFSETQRNKGNFPGRFSGRQFSNSRSEMNVSTLELGDSALYLCASMLGVGGLYEQYFGPGTRLTVT.

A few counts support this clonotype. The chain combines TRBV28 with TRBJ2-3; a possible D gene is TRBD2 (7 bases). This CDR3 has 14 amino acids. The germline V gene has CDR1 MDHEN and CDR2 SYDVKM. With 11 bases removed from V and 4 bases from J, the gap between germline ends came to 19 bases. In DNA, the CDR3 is TGTGCCTATACCGCCCGGGGGGCTTCAGATACGCAGTATTTT. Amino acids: CAYTARGASDTQYF.

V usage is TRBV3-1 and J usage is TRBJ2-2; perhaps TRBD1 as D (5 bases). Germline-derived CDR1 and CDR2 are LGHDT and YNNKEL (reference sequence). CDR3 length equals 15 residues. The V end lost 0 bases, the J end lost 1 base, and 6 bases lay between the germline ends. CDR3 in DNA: TGTGCCAGCAGCCAAGAAGGGGAGAACACCGGGGAGCTGTTTTTT. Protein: CASSQEGENTGELFF.

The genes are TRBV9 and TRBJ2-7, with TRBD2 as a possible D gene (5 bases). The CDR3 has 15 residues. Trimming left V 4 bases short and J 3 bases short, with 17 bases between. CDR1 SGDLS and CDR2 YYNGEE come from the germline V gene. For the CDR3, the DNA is TGTGCCAGCAGCCTCACCGGCGGACTCTTCTACGAGCAGTACTTC. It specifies CASSLTGGLFYEQYF.

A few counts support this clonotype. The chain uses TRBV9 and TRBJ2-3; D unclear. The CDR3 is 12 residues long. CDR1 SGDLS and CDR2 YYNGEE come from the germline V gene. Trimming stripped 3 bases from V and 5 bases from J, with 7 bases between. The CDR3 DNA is TGTGCCAGCAGCGGCCCTGGAGATACGCAGTATTTT. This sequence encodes CASSGPGDTQYF.